The rows below give T cell receptor beta chains drawn from one sample of a study of CD8 T cells in ankylosing spondylitis. TCRdb re-called the 5' RACE reads through MiXCR, storing one row per CDR3 protein. The table lists 750,000 to 850,000 distinct CDR3 sequences, roughly 12% of them singletons, with just over 0.5% in the top ten. The sample comprised blood, either unsorted or a sorted T cell fraction (not recorded which). These receptors originate from a male donor with ankylosing spondylitis. Each CDR3 is given with its conserved first and last residue. A D gene is named only where the DNA matches it firmly. The size entry is marked missing in some rows and otherwise reads once, few, many or a size class.

NA	many	TRBJ2-1	TRBV27	TGTGCCAGCAGTTTATCATGGCAGTACTACAATGAGCAGTTCTTC	CASSLSWQYYNEQFF
TRBD2	NA	TRBJ2-7	TRBV4-1	TGCGCCAGCAGCCAGGGATTGACTAGCGTACCCTACGAGCAGTACTTC	CASSQGLTSVPYEQYF
NA	few	TRBJ2-3	TRBV7-2	TGTGCCAGCAGCTTCTCCGCGCTCGCAGATACGCAGTATTTT	CASSFSALADTQYF
TRBD2	NA	TRBJ2-1	TRBV28	TGTGCCAGCACGTCCGGGACTAGAGTCAATGAGCAGTTCTTC	CASTSGTRVNEQFF
TRBD2	NA	TRBJ2-7	TRBV6-1	TGTGCCACGGCCGGACGGGCGGGGGCCTACGAGCAGTACTTC	CATAGRAGAYEQYF
TRBD1	NA	TRBJ2-1	TRBV7-2	TGTGCCAGCAGCTCAACCGGGACAGTAGCTCGAGAGCAGTTCTTC	CASSSTGTVAREQFF
TRBD2	NA	TRBJ2-1	TRBV29-1	TGCAGCGTTGTGGGACTAGCGGGGGGTACAGGGTACAATGAGCAGTTCTTC	CSVVGLAGGTGYNEQFF
NA	few	TRBJ2-3	TRBV12-3/TRBV12-4	TGTGCCAGCATCCTAGTAGGGGCGACAGATACGCAGTATTTT	CASILVGATDTQYF
NA	NA	TRBJ2-1	TRBV6-1	TGTGCCGGAACAAACGGACAGTCCGCCTACAATGAGCAGTTCTTC	CAGTNGQSAYNEQFF
TRBD2	NA	TRBJ2-7	TRBV6-1	TGTGCCAGCAGCCAGCGGGGAAGGGCCTACGAGCAGTACTTC	CASSQRGRAYEQYF
NA	many	TRBJ2-7	TRBV29-1	TGCAGCGTTGTCGAGCTCTCCTACGAGCAGTACTTC	CSVVELSYEQYF
NA	NA	TRBJ2-1	TRBV5-1	TGCGCCAGCAGCCCTACAGGATCGAGCTCCTACAATGAGCAGTTCTTC	CASSPTGSSSYNEQFF
NA	many	TRBJ2-2	TRBV11-3	TGTGCCAGCAGCCCCCACAGCGGCAACACCGGGGAGCTGTTTTTT	CASSPHSGNTGELFF
NA	few	TRBJ1-6	TRBV4-3	TGCGCCAGCACCTCAGACAGGCGCCTAGGACCCCTCCACTTT	CASTSDRRLGPLHF
TRBD1	many	TRBJ1-1	TRBV20-1	TGCAGTGCCTACAGGGGGGTGAACACTGAAGCTTTCTTT	CSAYRGVNTEAFF
NA	few	TRBJ1-5	TRBV20-1	TGCAGTGCTGGAGCCCGTCGCGAGGGCACCCGTCAGCCCCAGCATTTT	CSAGARREGTRQPQHF
TRBD2	NA	TRBJ2-7	TRBV6-1	TGTGCCAGCTTATGCGGGAGGACGGCCCACCAGCGGGACGAGCAGTACTTC	CASLCGRTAHQRDEQYF
TRBD1	NA	TRBJ1-1	TRBV5-1	TGCGCCAGCAGGAGGGGACAGGGGAACACTGAAGCTTTCTTT	CASRRGQGNTEAFF
NA	few	TRBJ2-3	TRBV7-3	TGTGCTAGCAGCTTTGAGCGGCAGATCCGCACAGATACGCAGTATTTT	CASSFERQIRTDTQYF
TRBD2	many	TRBJ2-7	TRBV6-1	TGTGCCAGCAGGAAGAGCGGGATGGACTCCTACGAGCAGTACTTC	CASRKSGMDSYEQYF
NA	many	TRBJ2-1	TRBV12-3/TRBV12-4	TGTGCCAGCAGTCCCAGGGCGGGGGCTATGTTTGTGCAGTTCTTC	CASSPRAGAMFVQFF
NA	NA	TRBJ1-4	TRBV6-2/TRBV6-3	TGTGCCAGCAGTTACGGCGGACAGGAAAAACTGTTTTTT	CASSYGGQEKLFF
NA	many	TRBJ1-1	TRBV5-1	TGCGCCAGCAACTTCGAAGGGCTTCAGGCCGAAGCTTTCTTT	CASNFEGLQAEAFF
TRBD1	NA	TRBJ2-3	TRBV2	TGTGCCAGCGGGGGACAGGCCCACACAGATACGCAGTATTTT	CASGGQAHTDTQYF
NA	many	TRBJ2-1	TRBV4-2	TGTGCCAGCAGCCAAGGGGGGACCATCTCTTCCAATGAGCAGTTCTTC	CASSQGGTISSNEQFF
TRBD2	NA	TRBJ2-5	TRBV27	TGTGCCAGCAGTGGTCTAGCGGGGGGTGGTAGGGAGACCCAGTACTTC	CASSGLAGGGRETQYF
NA	NA	TRBJ2-7	TRBV4-2	TGTGCCAGCAGCCAAGATTACGGAACCTACGAGCAGTACTTC	CASSQDYGTYEQYF
NA	NA	TRBJ1-2	TRBV5-1	TGCGCCAGCAGCTTGGGAGCAGGGGAGAGCTATGGCTACACCTTC	CASSLGAGESYGYTF
TRBD2	NA	TRBJ2-3	TRBV20-1	TGCAGTGCTCCCGGGACTAGCGGGACCCGGGATACGCAGTATTTT	CSAPGTSGTRDTQYF
TRBD2	NA	TRBJ2-3	TRBV18	TGTGCCAGCTCACCCATGTTAGCGGGGGTCACCACAGATACGCAGTATTTT	CASSPMLAGVTTDTQYF
NA	many	TRBJ1-2	TRBV5-1	TGCGCCAGCAGCTTGGAGGCGGGTTATGGCTACACCTTC	CASSLEAGYGYTF